This T cell receptor beta chain was recovered during a study of blood T cell repertoires in COVID-19. The wider study: Sites across the United States, Italy and Spain contributed samples from acute and convalescent COVID-19.

TCRdb's copy holds only in-frame clones and misses some; the assay was immunoSEQ multiplex PCR. The sample holds 87,000 or so clones, roughly 80% seen once. Germline assignment: CDR1 SEHNR and CDR2 FQNEAQ (reference sequence). The CDR3 extends over 13 amino acids. Between the trimmed V and J ends, which lost 5 bases and 10 bases, there was a span of 12 bases. This clone was observed a handful of times. This clonotype originated in a woman aged 80 or older with active or convalescent COVID-19. V gene TRBV7-9 combines with J gene TRBJ1-6; D not certain. Sequences were obtained from peripheral blood. In nucleotides, the CDR3 is TGTGCCAGCAGCCCGATCGGGGAGTCACCCCTCCACTTT. Protein product: CASSPIGESPLHF. Based on the CDR3 plus reference TRBV7-9 and TRBJ1-6, the full variable domain is DTGVSQNPRHKITKRGQNVTFRCDPISEHNRLYWYRQTLGQGPEFLTYFQNEAQLEKSRLLSDRFSAERPKGSFSTLEIQRTEQGDSAMYLCASSPIGESPLHFGNGTRLTVT.